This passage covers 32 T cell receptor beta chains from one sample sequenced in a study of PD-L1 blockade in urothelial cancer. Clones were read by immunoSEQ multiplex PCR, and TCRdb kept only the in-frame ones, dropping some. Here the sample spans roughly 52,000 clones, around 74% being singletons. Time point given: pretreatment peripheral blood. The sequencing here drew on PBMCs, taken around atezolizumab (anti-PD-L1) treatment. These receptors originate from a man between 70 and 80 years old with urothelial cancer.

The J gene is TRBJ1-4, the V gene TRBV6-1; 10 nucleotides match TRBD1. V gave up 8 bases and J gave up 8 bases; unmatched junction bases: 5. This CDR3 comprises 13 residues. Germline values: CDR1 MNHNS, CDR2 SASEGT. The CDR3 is CASGDRGGEKLFF. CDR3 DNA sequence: TGTGCCAGCGGGGACAGGGGAGGAGAAAAACTGTTTTTT.

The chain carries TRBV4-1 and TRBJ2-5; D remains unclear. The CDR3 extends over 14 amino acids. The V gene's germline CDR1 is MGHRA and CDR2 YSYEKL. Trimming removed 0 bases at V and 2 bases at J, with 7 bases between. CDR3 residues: CASSQDWQQETQYF. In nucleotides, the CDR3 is TGCGCCAGCAGCCAAGATTGGCAGCAAGAGACCCAGTACTTC.

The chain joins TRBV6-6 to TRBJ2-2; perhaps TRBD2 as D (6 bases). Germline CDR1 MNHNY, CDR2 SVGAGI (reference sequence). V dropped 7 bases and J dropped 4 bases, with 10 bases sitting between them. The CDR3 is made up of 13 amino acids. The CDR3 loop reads CASTTSVTGELFF. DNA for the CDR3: TGTGCCAGCACGACTAGTGTCACCGGGGAGCTGTTTTTT.

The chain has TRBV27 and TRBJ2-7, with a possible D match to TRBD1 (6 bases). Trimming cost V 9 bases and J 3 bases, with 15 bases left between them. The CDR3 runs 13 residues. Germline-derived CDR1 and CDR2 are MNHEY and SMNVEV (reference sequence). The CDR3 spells CASRRDNNYEQYF. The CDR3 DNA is TGTGCCAGTCGTAGGGACAACAACTACGAGCAGTACTTC.

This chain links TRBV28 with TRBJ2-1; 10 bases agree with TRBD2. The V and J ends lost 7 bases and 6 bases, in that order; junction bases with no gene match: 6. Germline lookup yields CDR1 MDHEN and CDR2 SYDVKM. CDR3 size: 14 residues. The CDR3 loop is CASIAGGPSNEQFF. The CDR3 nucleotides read TGTGCCAGCATAGCGGGAGGACCGTCCAATGAGCAGTTCTTC. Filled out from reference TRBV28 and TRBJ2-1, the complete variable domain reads DVKVTQSSRYLVKRTGEKVFLECVQDMDHENMFWYRQDPGLGLRLIYFSYDVKMKEKGDIPEGYSVSREKKERFSLILESASTNQTSMYLCASIAGGPSNEQFFGPGTRLTVL.

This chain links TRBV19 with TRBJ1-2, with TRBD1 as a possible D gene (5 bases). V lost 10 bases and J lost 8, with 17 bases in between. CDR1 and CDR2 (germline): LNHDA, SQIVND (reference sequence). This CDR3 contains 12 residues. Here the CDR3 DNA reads TGTGCCATCTGGGACTTGACGGGAGGCTACACCTTC. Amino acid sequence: CAIWDLTGGYTF.

CDR3 sequence (DNA): TGTGCCAGCAGTTTAATTGGACTAGCGGACAATGAGCAGTTCTTC. Translation: CASSLIGLADNEQFF. The genes are TRBV27 and TRBJ2-1; 10 bases fit TRBD2. The CDR3 is 15 amino acids. The V and J ends lost 2 bases and 5 bases, in that order; junction bases with no gene match: 3. Germline V lookup: CDR1 MNHEY, CDR2 SMNVEV (reference sequence).

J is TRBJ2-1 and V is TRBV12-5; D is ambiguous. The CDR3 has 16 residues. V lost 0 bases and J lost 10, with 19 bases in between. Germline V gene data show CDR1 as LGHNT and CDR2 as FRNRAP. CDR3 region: CASGLVKTSNPGEQFF. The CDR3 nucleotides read TGTGCTAGTGGTTTGGTAAAGACCTCAAATCCAGGAGAGCAGTTCTTC.

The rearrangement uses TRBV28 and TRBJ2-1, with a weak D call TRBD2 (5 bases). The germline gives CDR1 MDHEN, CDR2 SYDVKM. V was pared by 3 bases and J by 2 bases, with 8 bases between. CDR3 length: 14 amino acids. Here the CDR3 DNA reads TGTGCCAGCAGTTTCGGGATTGCCTACAATGAGCAGTTCTTC. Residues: CASSFGIAYNEQFF.

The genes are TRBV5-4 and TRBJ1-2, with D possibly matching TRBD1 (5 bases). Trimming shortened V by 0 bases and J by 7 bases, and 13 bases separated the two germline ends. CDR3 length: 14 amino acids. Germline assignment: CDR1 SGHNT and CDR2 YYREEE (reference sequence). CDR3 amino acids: CASSLGGATSGYTF. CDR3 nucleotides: TGTGCCAGCAGCTTGGGTGGGGCTACAAGTGGCTACACCTTC.

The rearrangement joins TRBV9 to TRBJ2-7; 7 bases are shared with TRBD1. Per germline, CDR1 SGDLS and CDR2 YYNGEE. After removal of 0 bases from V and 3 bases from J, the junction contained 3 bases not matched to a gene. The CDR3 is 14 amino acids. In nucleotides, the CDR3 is TGTGCCAGCAGCGTAGGGACAGGACTCTACGAGCAGTACTTC. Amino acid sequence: CASSVGTGLYEQYF.

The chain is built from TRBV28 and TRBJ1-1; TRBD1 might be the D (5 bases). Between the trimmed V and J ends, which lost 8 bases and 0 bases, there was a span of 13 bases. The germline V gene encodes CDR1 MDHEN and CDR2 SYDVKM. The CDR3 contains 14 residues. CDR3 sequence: CASGRRGLNTEAFF. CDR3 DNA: TGTGCCAGCGGAAGGCGGGGCTTGAACACTGAAGCTTTCTTT.

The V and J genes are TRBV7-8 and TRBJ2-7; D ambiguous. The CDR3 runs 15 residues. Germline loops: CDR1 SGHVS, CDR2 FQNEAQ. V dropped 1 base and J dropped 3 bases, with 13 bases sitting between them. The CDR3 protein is CASSLVLAGDYEQYF. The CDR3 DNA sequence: TGTGCCAGCAGCTTAGTTCTCGCAGGCGACTACGAGCAGTACTTC.

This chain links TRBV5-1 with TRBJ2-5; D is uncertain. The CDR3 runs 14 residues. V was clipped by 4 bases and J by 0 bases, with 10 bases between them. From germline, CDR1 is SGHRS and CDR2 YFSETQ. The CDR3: CASSVFRYQETQYF. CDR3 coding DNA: TGCGCCAGCAGCGTCTTCAGGTACCAAGAGACCCAGTACTTC.

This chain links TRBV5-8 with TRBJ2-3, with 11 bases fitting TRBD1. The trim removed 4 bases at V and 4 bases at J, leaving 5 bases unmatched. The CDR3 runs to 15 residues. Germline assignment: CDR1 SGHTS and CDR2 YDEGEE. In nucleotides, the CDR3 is TGTGCCAGCAGCCGGGGACAGGGGGGATCAGATACGCAGTATTTT. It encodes CASSRGQGGSDTQYF.

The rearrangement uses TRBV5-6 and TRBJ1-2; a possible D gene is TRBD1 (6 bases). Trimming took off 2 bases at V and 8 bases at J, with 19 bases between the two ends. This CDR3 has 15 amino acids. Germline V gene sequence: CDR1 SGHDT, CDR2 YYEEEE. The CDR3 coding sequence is TGTGCCAGCAGCTTCTCCAGCGGGACACGAGGGGGCTACACCTTC. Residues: CASSFSSGTRGGYTF.

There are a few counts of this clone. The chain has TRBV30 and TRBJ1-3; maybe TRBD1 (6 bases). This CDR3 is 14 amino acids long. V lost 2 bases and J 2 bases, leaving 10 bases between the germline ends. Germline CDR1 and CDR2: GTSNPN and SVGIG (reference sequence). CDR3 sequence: CAWSKSGAGNTIYF. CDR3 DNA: TGTGCCTGGAGTAAATCAGGGGCTGGAAACACCATATATTTT. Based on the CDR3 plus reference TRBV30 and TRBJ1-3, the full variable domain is SQTIHQWPATLVQPVGSPLSLECTVEGTSNPNLYWYRQAAGRGLQLLFYSVGIGQISSEVPQNLSASRPQDRQFILSSKKLLLSDSGFYLCAWSKSGAGNTIYFGEGSWLTVV.

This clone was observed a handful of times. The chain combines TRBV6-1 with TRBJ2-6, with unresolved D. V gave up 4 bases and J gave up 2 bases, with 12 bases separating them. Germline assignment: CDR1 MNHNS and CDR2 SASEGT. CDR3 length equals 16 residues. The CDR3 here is CASSVLYLAGANVLTF. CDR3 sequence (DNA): TGTGCCAGCAGTGTACTCTATTTAGCTGGGGCCAACGTCCTGACTTTC.

CDR3 residues: CASSEGRRTEAFF. The CDR3 DNA is TGTGCCAGCAGCGAGGGGAGGAGGACTGAAGCTTTCTTT. J is TRBJ1-1 and V is TRBV28, with D possibly being TRBD1 (5 bases). The CDR3 consists of 13 residues. Looked up from germline, CDR1 is MDHEN and CDR2 is SYDVKM. V was trimmed by 6 bases and J by 5 bases, leaving 13 bases between them. Full variable domain (rest looked up from reference TRBV28 and TRBJ1-1): DVKVTQSSRYLVKRTGEKVFLECVQDMDHENMFWYRQDPGLGLRLIYFSYDVKMKEKGDIPEGYSVSREKKERFSLILESASTNQTSMYLCASSEGRRTEAFFGQGTRLTVV.

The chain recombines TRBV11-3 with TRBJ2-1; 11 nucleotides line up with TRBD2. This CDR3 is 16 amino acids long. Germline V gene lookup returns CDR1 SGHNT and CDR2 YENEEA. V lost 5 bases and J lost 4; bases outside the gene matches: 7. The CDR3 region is CASSPGTSGSYNEQFF. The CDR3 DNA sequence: TGTGCCAGCAGCCCCGGGACTAGCGGCAGTTACAATGAGCAGTTCTTC.

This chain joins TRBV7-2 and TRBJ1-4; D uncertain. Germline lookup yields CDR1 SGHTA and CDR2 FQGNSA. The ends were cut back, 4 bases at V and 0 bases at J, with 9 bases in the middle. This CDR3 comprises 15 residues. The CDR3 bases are TGTGCCAGCAGCTCAGGTCCGGCAACTAATGAAAAACTGTTTTTT. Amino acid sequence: CASSSGPATNEKLFF.

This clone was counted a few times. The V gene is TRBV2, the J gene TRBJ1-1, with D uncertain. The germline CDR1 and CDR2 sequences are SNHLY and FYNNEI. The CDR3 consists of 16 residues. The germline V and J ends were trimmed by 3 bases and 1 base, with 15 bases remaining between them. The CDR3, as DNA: TGTGCCAGCAGTGATCTCCAAGGACTCTCGAACACTGAAGCTTTCTTT. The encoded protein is CASSDLQGLSNTEAFF.

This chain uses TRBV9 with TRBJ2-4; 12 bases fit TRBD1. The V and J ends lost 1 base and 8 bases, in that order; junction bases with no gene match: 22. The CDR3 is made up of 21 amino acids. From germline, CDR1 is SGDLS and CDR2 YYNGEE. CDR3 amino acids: CASSVNVGTGGAEGVLDIQYF. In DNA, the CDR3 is TGTGCCAGCAGCGTAAACGTCGGGACAGGGGGCGCAGAAGGGGTGTTGGACATTCAGTACTTC.

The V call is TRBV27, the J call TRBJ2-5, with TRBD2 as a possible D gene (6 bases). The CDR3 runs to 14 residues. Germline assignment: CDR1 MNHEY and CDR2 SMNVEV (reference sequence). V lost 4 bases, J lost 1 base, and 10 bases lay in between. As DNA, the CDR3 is TGTGCCAGCAGTTGGTCCGGGGGCCAAGAGACCCAGTACTTC. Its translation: CASSWSGGQETQYF.

The CDR3 is CSAKGQIHNEQFF. DNA of the CDR3: TGCAGCGCTAAAGGACAGATCCACAATGAGCAGTTCTTC. The rearrangement uses TRBV29-1 and TRBJ2-1; D might be TRBD1 (6 bases). This CDR3 is 13 amino acids long. Looked up from germline, CDR1 is SQVTM and CDR2 is ANQGSEA. V was shortened by 7 bases and J by 5 bases, with 15 bases between the two germline ends.

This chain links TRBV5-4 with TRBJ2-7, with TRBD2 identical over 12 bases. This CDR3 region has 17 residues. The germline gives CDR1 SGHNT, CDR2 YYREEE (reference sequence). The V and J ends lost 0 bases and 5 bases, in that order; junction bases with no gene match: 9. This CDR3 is CASSLGLAGGPSHEQYF. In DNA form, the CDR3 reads TGTGCCAGCAGCTTGGGGCTAGCGGGAGGGCCATCTCACGAGCAGTACTTC.

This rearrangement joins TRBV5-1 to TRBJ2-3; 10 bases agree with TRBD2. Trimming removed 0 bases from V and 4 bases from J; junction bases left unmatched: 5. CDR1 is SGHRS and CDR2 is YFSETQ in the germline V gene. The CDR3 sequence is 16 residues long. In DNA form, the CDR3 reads TGCGCCAGCAGCTTGGAGGCTAGCGGGAGTGCAGATACGCAGTATTTT. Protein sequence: CASSLEASGSADTQYF. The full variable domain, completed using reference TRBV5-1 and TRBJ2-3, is KAGVTQTPRYLIKTRGQQVTLSCSPISGHRSVSWYQQTPGQGLQFLFEYFSETQRNKGNFPGRFSGRQFSNSRSEMNVSTLELGDSALYLCASSLEASGSADTQYFGPGTRLTVL.

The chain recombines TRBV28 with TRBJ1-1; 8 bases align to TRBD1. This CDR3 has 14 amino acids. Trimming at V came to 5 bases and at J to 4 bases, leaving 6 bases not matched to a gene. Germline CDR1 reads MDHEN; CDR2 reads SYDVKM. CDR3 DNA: TGTGCCAGCAGTCCTGACAGGGGAAGCACTGAAGCTTTCTTT. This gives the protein CASSPDRGSTEAFF.

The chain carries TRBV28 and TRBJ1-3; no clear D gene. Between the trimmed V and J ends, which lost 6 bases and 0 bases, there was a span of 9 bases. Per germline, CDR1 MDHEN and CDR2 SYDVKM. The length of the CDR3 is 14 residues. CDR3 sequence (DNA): TGTGCCAGCAGCTGGTCGAGCTCTGGAAACACCATATATTTT. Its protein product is CASSWSSSGNTIYF.

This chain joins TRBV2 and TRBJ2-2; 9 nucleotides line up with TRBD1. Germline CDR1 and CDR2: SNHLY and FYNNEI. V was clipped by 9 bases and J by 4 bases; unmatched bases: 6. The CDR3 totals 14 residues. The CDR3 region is CARKQGAVTGELFF. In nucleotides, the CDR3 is TGTGCCAGAAAACAGGGGGCGGTCACCGGGGAGCTGTTTTTT.

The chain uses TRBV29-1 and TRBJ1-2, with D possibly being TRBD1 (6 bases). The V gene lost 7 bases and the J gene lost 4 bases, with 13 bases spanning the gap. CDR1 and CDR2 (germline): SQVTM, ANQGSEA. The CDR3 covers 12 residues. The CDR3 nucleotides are TGCAGCGGGTTACAGGGTCTCTATGGCTACACCTTC. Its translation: CSGLQGLYGYTF.

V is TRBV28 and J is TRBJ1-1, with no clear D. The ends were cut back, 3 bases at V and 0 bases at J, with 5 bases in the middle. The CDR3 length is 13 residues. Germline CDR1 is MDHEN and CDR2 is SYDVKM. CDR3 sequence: CASSLVVNTEAFF. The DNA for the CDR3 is TGTGCCAGCAGTTTGGTAGTGAACACTGAAGCTTTCTTT.